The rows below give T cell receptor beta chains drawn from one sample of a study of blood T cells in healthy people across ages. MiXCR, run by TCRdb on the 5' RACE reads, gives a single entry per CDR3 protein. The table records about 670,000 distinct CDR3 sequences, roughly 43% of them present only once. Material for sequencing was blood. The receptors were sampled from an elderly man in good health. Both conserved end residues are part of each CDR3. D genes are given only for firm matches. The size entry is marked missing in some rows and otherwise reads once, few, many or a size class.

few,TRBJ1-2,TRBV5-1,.,CASSLGSRENYGYTF,TGCGCCAGCAGCTTGGGGAGTAGGGAAAACTATGGCTACACCTTC
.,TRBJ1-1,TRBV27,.,CASSRRGAIDTEAFF,TGTGCCAGCAGTCGACGGGGGGCAATCGACACTGAAGCTTTCTTT
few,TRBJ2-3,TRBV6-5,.,CASRDYRVSTDTQYF,TGTGCCAGCAGGGACTACCGGGTTAGCACAGATACGCAGTATTTT
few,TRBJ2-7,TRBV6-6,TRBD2,CASSSSGRAAYEQYF,TGTGCCAGCAGTTCTAGCGGGAGGGCCGCCTACGAGCAGTACTTC
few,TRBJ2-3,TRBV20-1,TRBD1,CSARPDRAEQYF,TGCAGTGCTAGACCTGACAGGGCTGAGCAGTATTTT
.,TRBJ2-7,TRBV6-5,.,CASSDSGSYEQYF,TGTGCCAGCAGTGACAGCGGATCCTACGAGCAGTACTTC
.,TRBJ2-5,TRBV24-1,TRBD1,CATRGQGKTEETQYF,TGTGCCACCAGAGGACAGGGGAAGACCGAAGAGACCCAGTACTTC
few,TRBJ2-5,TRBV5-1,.,CASTARGGYQETQYF,TGCGCCAGCACCGCGAGGGGAGGTTACCAAGAGACCCAGTACTTC
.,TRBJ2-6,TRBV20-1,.,CSAPPRAGGANVLTF,TGCAGTGCCCCTCCAAGGGCGGGGGGGGCCAACGTCCTGACTTTC
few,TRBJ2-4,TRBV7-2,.,CASSPPGVVAKNIQYF,TGTGCCAGCAGTCCTCCCGGGGTGGTAGCCAAAAACATTCAGTACTTC
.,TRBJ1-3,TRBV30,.,CAWNSGNTIYF,TGTGCCTGGAATTCCGGAAACACCATATATTTT
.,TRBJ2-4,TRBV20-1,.,CSASRVAQLAKNIQYF,TGCAGTGCTAGCCGGGTCGCCCAGTTAGCCAAAAACATTCAGTACTTC
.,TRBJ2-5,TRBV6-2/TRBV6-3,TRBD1,CASSYLGTVLHNEQYF,TGTGCCAGCAGTTACTTGGGGACAGTTCTTCACAATGAGCAGTACTTC
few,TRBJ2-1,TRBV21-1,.,CASSKINEQFF,TGTGCCAGCAGCAAAATTAATGAGCAGTTCTTC
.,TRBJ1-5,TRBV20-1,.,CSARDRAGDQPQHF,TGCAGTGCTAGAGATCGGGCAGGGGACCAGCCCCAGCATTTT
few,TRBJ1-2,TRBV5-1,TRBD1,CASSLDGQGAGGYTF,TGCGCCAGCAGCTTGGATGGACAGGGGGCTGGCGGCTACACCTTC
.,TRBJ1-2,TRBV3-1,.,CASSPRASYGYTF,TGTGCCAGCAGCCCCAGGGCTTCCTATGGCTACACCTTC
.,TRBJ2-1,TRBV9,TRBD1,CASSAGQGFHEQFF,TGTGCCAGCAGCGCGGGACAGGGATTCCACGAGCAGTTCTTC